One sample yielded the 2 T cell receptor beta chains listed below, sequenced in a study of graft-versus-host responses after intestinal transplantation. This table comes from immunoSEQ multiplex PCR, and its TCRdb copy is limited to in-frame clones, with some not included. The sample shows some 15,000 clones, 88% of them seen only once. Sequencing used PBMCs, obtained approximately 16 weeks after intestinal transplant. Receptor source: a human patient who received an intestinal transplant, so some T cells may come from the graft donor.

This chain uses TRBV9 with TRBJ2-5, with D maybe TRBD2 (6 bases). Deletions cut 0 bases from V and 2 bases from J, with 14 bases between. Germline values: CDR1 SGDLS, CDR2 YYNGEE. This CDR3 comprises 16 residues. CDR3 loop: CASSVAPSGGQETQYF. As DNA, the CDR3 is TGTGCCAGCAGCGTAGCCCCTTCTGGGGGGCAAGAGACCCAGTACTTC.

V gene TRBV28 combines with J gene TRBJ1-4; 7 positions match TRBD1. The CDR3 sequence is 15 residues long. Germline V gene lookup returns CDR1 MDHEN and CDR2 SYDVKM. Trimming took 2 bases from V and 8 from J; bases not matched to a gene: 8. CDR3 in DNA: TGTGCCAGCAGTTTACGGGACAGCCTCAGGGAAAAACTGTTTTTT. It yields the protein CASSLRDSLREKLFF.